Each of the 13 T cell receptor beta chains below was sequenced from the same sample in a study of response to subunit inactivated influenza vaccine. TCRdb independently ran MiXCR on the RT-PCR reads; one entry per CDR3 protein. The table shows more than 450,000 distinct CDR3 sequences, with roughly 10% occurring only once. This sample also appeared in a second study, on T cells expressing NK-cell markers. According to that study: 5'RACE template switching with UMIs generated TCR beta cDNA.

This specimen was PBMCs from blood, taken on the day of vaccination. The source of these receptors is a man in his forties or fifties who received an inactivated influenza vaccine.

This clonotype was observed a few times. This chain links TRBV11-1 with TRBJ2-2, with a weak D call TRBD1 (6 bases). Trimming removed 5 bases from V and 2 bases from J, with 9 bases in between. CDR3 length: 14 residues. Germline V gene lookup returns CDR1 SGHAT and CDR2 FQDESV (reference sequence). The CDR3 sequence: CASSHRVNTGELFF. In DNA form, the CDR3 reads TGTGCCAGCAGCCACAGGGTAAACACCGGGGAGCTGTTTTTT.

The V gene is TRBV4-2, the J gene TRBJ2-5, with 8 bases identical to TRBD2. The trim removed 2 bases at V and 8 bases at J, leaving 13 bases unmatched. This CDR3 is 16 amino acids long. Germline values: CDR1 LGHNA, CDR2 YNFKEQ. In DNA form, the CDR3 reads TGTGCCAGCAGCCAAACTGGAGCTAGCGGGTCAGATACCCAGTACTTC. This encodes CASSQTGASGSDTQYF.

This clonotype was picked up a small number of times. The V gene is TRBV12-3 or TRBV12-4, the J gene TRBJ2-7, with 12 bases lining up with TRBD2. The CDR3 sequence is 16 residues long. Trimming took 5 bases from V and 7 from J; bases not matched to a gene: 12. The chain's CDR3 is CASSRGLAGLLGEQYF. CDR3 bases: TGTGCCAGCAGTCGAGGACTAGCGGGACTACTGGGGGAGCAGTACTTC.

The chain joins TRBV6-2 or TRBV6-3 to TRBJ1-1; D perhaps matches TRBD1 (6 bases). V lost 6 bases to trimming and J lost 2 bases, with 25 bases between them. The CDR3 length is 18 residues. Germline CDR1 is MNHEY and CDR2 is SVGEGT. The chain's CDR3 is CASRPILVTGKVNTEAFF. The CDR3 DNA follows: TGTGCCAGCAGACCCATCTTGGTAACAGGGAAAGTAAACACTGAAGCTTTCTTT.

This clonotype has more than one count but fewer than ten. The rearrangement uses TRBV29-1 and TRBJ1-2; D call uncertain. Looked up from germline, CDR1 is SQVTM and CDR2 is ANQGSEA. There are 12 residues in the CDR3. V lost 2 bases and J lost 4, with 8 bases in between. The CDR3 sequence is CSVERGGYGYTF. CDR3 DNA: TGCAGCGTTGAACGGGGTGGCTATGGCTACACCTTC.

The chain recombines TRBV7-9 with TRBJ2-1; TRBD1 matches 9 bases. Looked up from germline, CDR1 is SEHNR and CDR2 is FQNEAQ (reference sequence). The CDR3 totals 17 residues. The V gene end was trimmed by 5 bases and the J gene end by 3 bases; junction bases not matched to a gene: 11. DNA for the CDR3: TGTGCCAGCAGCGCAACGTCCTGGACAGGGGACTACAATGAGCAGTTCTTC. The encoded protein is CASSATSWTGDYNEQFF.

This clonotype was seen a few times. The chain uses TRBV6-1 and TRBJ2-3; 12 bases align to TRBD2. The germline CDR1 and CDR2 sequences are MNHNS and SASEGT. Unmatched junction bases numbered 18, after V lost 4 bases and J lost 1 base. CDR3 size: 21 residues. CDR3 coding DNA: TGTGCCAGCAGTGCCCAGACTAGCGGGAGAATTAGATGGGGTGGCACAGATACGCAGTATTTT. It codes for CASSAQTSGRIRWGGTDTQYF.

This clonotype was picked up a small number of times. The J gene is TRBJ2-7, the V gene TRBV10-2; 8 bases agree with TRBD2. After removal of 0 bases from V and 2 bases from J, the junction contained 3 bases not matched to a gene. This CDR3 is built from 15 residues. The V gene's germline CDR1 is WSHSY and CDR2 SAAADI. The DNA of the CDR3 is TGCGCCAGCAGTGAGTCAAGCGGGAGACCCTACGAGCAGTACTTC. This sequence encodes CASSESSGRPYEQYF.

This chain's CDR3 is CASSPVSDREAFF. Here the CDR3 DNA reads TGTGCCAGCAGCCCCGTATCCGACAGGGAAGCTTTCTTT. The chain uses TRBV7-9 and TRBJ1-1, with a tentative D call TRBD1 (6 bases). Trimming shortened V by 5 bases and J by 8 bases, and 15 bases separated the two germline ends. Germline loops: CDR1 SEHNR, CDR2 FQNEAQ (reference sequence). The CDR3 sequence is 13 residues long.

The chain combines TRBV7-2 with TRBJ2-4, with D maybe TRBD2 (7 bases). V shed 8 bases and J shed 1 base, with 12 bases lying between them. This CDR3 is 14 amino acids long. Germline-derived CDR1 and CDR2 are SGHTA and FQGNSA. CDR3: CASSGGSAKNIQYF. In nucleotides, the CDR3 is TGTGCCAGCTCGGGGGGCTCGGCCAAAAACATTCAGTACTTC.

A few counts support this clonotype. Written as DNA, the CDR3 is TGTGCCAGCAGCCGGGACTACCTCACCGGGGAGCTGTTTTTT. Translated, it gives CASSRDYLTGELFF. This rearrangement joins TRBV7-7 to TRBJ2-2; 7 positions agree with TRBD2. Unmatched junction bases numbered 4, after V lost 5 bases and J lost 4 bases. This CDR3 contains 14 residues. Germline values: CDR1 SSHAT, CDR2 FNYEAQ (reference sequence).

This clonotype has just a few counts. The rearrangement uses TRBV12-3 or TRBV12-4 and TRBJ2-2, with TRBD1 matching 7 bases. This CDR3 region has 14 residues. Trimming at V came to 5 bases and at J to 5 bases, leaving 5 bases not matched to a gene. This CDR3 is CASSTRQGTGELFF. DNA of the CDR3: TGTGCCAGCAGTACCCGACAGGGAACCGGGGAGCTGTTTTTT.

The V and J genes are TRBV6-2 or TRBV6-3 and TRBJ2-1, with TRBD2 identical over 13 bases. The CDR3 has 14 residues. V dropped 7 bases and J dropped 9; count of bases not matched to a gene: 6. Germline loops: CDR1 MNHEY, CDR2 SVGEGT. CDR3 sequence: CASILGLAGVEQFF. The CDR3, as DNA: TGTGCCAGCATTCTAGGACTAGCGGGAGTTGAGCAGTTCTTC.